This TCR beta chain was captured in a study of blood T cell repertoires in COVID-19. Seattle participants joined during active infection and were tracked over time. The assay was immunoSEQ multiplex PCR, and TCRdb's table has in-frame clones only and misses some. The table includes about 49,000 clones, under 90% detected once. This TCR came from a woman of 80 years or more with COVID-19, enrolled during active disease. The sample was peripheral blood.

The CDR3 coding sequence is TGTGCAAGTCGCCCCCAACTAGCGGCCACAGATACGCAGTATTTT. This encodes CASRPQLAATDTQYF. The chain links TRBV12-2 to TRBJ2-3; the listed D gene, TRBD2, was not tested against the DNA. TRBV12-2 is marked as a pseudogene. This CDR3 comprises 15 residues.